Each of the 14 T cell receptor beta chains below was sequenced from the same sample in a study of cytomegalovirus exposure and HLA in healthy donors. In the PCR, 60 Vbeta and 13 Jbeta primers were used. Using immunoSEQ multiplex PCR, the repertoire was profiled, and TCRdb retains in-frame clones only, with some absent. Of more than 130,000 clones in the sample, around 77% were seen once. Sequencing used PBMCs. The receptors stem from a woman between 45 and 60 years old in good health and CMV-seronegative.

This clone was seen only once. The chain employs TRBV18 and TRBJ2-3; D unresolved. The CDR3 has 15 residues. Trimming pared 5 bases from V and 7 bases from J, leaving 19 bases between. Germline assignment: CDR1 KGHSH and CDR2 LQKENI. CDR3 sequence: CASSGARGETNTQYF. DNA of the CDR3: TGTGCCAGCTCAGGTGCTAGAGGCGAAACGAATACGCAGTATTTT.

The chain is built from TRBV6-4 and TRBJ2-3; 7 nucleotides align to TRBD1. The CDR3 is 18 amino acids. Trimming at V came to 4 bases and at J to 5 bases, leaving 18 bases not matched to a gene. CDR1 is MRHNA and CDR2 is SNTAGT in the germline V gene. CDR3 nucleotides: TGTGCCAGCAGTGCCCGACAGGGAGAGTCACTCCGTGGAGATACGCAGTATTTT. Encoded protein: CASSARQGESLRGDTQYF.

The rearrangement joins TRBV5-1 to TRBJ2-7; no firm D call. Germline V gene lookup returns CDR1 SGHRS and CDR2 YFSETQ. This CDR3 region has 13 residues. V was cut by 0 bases and J by 6 bases, with 10 bases left in between. CDR3 DNA sequence: TGCGCCAGCAGCTTGGGACTCGCGACCGAGCAGTACTTC. Its translation is CASSLGLATEQYF.

With respect to this clone: Additional DNA sequences in this sample encode the identical CDR3. The V gene is TRBV5-1, the J gene TRBJ2-5; a weak D match, TRBD2 (7 bases). CDR1 and CDR2 from the germline V gene are SGHRS and YFSETQ. This CDR3 is built from 15 residues. V was shortened by 3 bases and J by 4 bases, with 16 bases between the two germline ends. CDR3 amino acids: CASSSTGGLGETQYF. DNA of the CDR3: TGCGCCAGCAGCTCGACGGGGGGCTTAGGAGAGACCCAGTACTTC.

This chain connects TRBV5-1 to TRBJ1-6, with D maybe TRBD1 (5 bases). This CDR3 contains 15 residues. Trimming removed 6 bases from V and 6 bases from J, with 16 bases in between. Germline CDR1 reads SGHRS; CDR2 reads YFSETQ. The CDR3 DNA sequence: TGCGCCAGCAAAGGAATGCAGGGTAGTAATTCACCCCTCCACTTT. It is translated as CASKGMQGSNSPLHF.

CDR3 in amino acids: CASSQEPGLAGGRSDTQYF. Written as DNA, the CDR3 is TGTGCCAGCAGCCAAGAACCTGGACTAGCGGGGGGCAGGTCAGATACGCAGTATTTT. J is TRBJ2-3 and V is TRBV4-2, with 14 bases fitting TRBD2. The CDR3 is made up of 19 amino acids. V gave up 0 bases and J gave up 4 bases; unmatched junction bases: 9. Looked up from germline, CDR1 is LGHNA and CDR2 is YNFKEQ.

The V and J genes are TRBV5-6 and TRBJ1-1, with 9 bases aligning to TRBD1. The ends lost 0 bases at V and 5 bases at J; junction bases unmatched: 2. Germline lookup yields CDR1 SGHDT and CDR2 YYEEEE. There are 14 residues in the CDR3. The CDR3 protein is CASSLGTGVTEAFF. The CDR3, as DNA: TGTGCCAGCAGCTTGGGGACAGGGGTTACTGAAGCTTTCTTT.

The chain carries TRBV29-1 and TRBJ2-2, with TRBD2 matching over 13 bases. Germline V CDR1 and CDR2: SQVTM, ANQGSEA. The CDR3 is 16 residues long. V trimming: 4 bases; J trimming: 5 bases; junction bases outside the gene matches: 7. CDR3 DNA sequence: TGCAGCGTTGTAGGGACTAGCGGGGCACATACCGGGGAGCTGTTTTTT. The encoded protein is CSVVGTSGAHTGELFF.

The chain employs TRBV4-1 and TRBJ2-1, with 9 nucleotides matching TRBD2. Germline V gene sequence: CDR1 MGHRA, CDR2 YSYEKL. CDR3 length: 19 residues. The J segment lost 7 bases and the V segment lost 4 bases, leaving 20 bases of the junction unmatched. The CDR3 here is CASSPQAWLQRGETNEQFF. DNA of the CDR3: TGCGCCAGCAGCCCACAAGCCTGGCTGCAGCGGGGGGAAACTAATGAGCAGTTCTTC.

A single count supports this clone. The chain links TRBV6-1 to TRBJ1-2; 7 bases fit TRBD1. The CDR3 is made up of 15 amino acids. Germline V gives CDR1 MNHNS, CDR2 SASEGT. V dropped 0 bases and J dropped 2; count of bases not matched to a gene: 3. In DNA form, the CDR3 reads TGTGCCAGCAGTGAAGCTTGGGACAGAAACTATGGCTACACCTTC. Translating it yields CASSEAWDRNYGYTF.

The chain joins TRBV28 to TRBJ1-6, with D tentatively TRBD1 (6 bases). The CDR3 runs to 14 residues. CDR1 is MDHEN, CDR2 SYDVKM, per germline. V was cut by 6 bases and J by 7 bases, with 13 bases left in between. The CDR3 spells CASRPTGLNSPLHF. For the CDR3, the DNA is TGTGCCAGCAGGCCCACAGGGTTAAATTCACCCCTCCACTTT.

This chain connects TRBV28 to TRBJ1-1, with 9 bases fitting TRBD1. CDR1 and CDR2 from the germline V gene are MDHEN and SYDVKM. J was trimmed by 5 bases and V by 6 bases; bases with no gene match: 10. This CDR3 contains 15 residues. This CDR3 reads CASRGGDRAKTEAFF. The DNA for the CDR3 is TGTGCCAGCAGGGGAGGGGACAGGGCTAAAACTGAAGCTTTCTTT.

This sequence joins TRBV4-2 and TRBJ1-6; D is ambiguous. The CDR3 covers 13 residues. Trimming pared 1 base from V and 16 bases from J, leaving 14 bases between. Per the germline V gene, CDR1 is LGHNA and CDR2 is YNFKEQ. The CDR3 reads CASSQGTHSGLHF. CDR3 in DNA: TGTGCCAGCAGCCAAGGTACCCATTCGGGACTCCACTTT.

This rearrangement joins TRBV30 to TRBJ2-5; 8 bases agree with TRBD2. The length of the CDR3 is 14 residues. With V trimmed by 5 bases and J by 8 bases, 13 bases remained unmatched. The germline V gene encodes CDR1 GTSNPN and CDR2 SVGIG (reference sequence). CDR3 in amino acids: CAWEKRGSLLTQYF. The CDR3 region has the DNA TGTGCCTGGGAAAAGCGGGGGTCCCTCTTAACCCAGTACTTC.